The text below deals with one T cell receptor (beta chain). This sample was included in a study of OX40 agonist ivuxolimab in advanced cancers. TCRdb's copy holds only in-frame clones and misses some; the assay was immunoSEQ multiplex PCR. The repertoire holds roughly 30,000 clones, with approximately 90% as singletons. The sample here was CD4+ or CD8+ T cells sorted from blood, taken in a trial of the OX40 agonist ivuxolimab. This sequence was found in an adult with an advanced solid tumor such as melanoma, head and neck, liver or kidney cancer.

CDR3 protein: CASSHGLAGNTGELFF. In DNA, the CDR3 is TGTGCCAGCAGCCACGGACTAGCGGGTAACACCGGGGAGCTGTTTTTT. V and J are TRBV5-4 and TRBJ2-2; TRBD2 matches 11 bases. The V gene end was trimmed by 4 bases and the J gene end by 2 bases; junction bases not matched to a gene: 4. Germline V CDR1 and CDR2: SGHNT, YYREEE (reference sequence). The CDR3 covers 16 residues.